This TCR beta chain stems from a study of blood T cell repertoires in COVID-19. Study information: Material from acute and convalescent COVID-19 was sourced from the United States, Italy and Spain.

This CDR3 region has 16 residues. The germline V gene has CDR1 SGDLS and CDR2 YYNGEE. The V segment lost 0 bases and the J segment 2 bases; nucleotides outside the gene matches: 5. This clone was detected once. The repertoire was sequenced with immunoSEQ multiplex PCR; TCRdb's copy has only in-frame clones and lacks some. The table has some 250,000 clones, approximately 86% seen once; the top ten hold less than 4%. Sequences were obtained from peripheral blood. This chain links TRBV9 with TRBJ2-7; TRBD2 matches 10 bases. This TCR came from a woman aged 25 to 45 who had recovered from COVID-19. The CDR3 DNA sequence: TGTGCCAGCAGCGTAGGAGCCCTAGCGGGGGCCTACGAGCAGTACTTC. Its protein is CASSVGALAGAYEQYF.